This T cell receptor (beta chain) was observed in a study of shared clonotypes between healthy human individuals. In the study overall: Each donor had three CD4 naive, three CD4 memory, two CD8 naive and one CD8 memory plate.

The CDR3 is 14 residues long. The junction had 7 bases not matched to a gene; V was cut back by 7 bases and J by 5 bases. CDR1 is SGHRS, CDR2 YFSETQ, per germline. Original handling: Sequence data from immunoSEQ were junction-only and lacked quality scores; consequently, filtering differed. TCRdb's copy holds only in-frame clones and misses some; the assay was immunoSEQ multiplex PCR. D and trimming come from the DNA, and the V and J calls and clone size come from that table. The profile shows 1.5 million to 1.9 million clones, 95% to 99% of them singletons. Researchers partitioned CD4+ cells into CD45RA+ naive and CD45RA-negative memory subsets. Findings and limits, study-wide: As a rule, naive subsets had a larger estimated richness than memory subsets.

Details on this clone: The antigen remains unidentified.

Sequencing used naive CD4+ T cells sorted from blood. The sample's subset: CD45RA+ positively selected. The sequence came from a man between 25 and 39 years old in good health. This chain uses TRBV5-1 with TRBJ2-2; 8 bases match TRBD2. The CDR3 region is CASGTGGPTGELFF. In DNA, the CDR3 is TGCGCCAGCGGGACGGGAGGGCCGACCGGGGAGCTGTTTTTT.